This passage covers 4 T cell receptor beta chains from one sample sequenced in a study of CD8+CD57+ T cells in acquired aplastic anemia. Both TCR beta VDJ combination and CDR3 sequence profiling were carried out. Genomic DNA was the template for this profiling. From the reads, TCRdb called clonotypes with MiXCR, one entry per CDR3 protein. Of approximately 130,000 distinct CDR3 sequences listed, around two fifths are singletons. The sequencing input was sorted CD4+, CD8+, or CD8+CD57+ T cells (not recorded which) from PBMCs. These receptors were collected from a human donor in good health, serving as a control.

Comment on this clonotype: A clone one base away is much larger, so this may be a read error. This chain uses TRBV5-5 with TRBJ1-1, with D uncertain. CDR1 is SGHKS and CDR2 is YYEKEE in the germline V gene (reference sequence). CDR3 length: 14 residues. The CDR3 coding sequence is TGTGCCAGCAGCCGCGCATGGTTGAACACTGAAGCTCTCTTT. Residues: CASSRAWLNTEALF.

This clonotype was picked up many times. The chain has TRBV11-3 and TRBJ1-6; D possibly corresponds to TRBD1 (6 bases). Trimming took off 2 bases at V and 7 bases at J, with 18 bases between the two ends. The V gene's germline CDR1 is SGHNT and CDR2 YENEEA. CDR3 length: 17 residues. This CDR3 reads CASSLSSSGGANSPLHF. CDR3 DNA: TGTGCCAGCAGCTTAAGTTCATCTGGGGGCGCGAATTCACCCCTCCACTTT.

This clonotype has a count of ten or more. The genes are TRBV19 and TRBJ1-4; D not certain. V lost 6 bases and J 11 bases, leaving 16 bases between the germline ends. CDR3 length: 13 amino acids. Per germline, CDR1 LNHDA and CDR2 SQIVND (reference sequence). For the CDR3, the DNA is TGTGCCAGTAGCGAGGACCCACTAAGGAAACTGTTTTTT. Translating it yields CASSEDPLRKLFF.

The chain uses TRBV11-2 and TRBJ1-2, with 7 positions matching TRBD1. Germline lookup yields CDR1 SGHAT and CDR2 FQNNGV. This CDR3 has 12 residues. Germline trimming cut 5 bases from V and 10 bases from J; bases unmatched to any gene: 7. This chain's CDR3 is CASSLRQGAYTF. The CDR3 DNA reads TGTGCCAGCAGCCTTCGACAGGGAGCCTACACCTTC.